These T cell receptor beta chains were read from a single sample in a study of response to subunit inactivated influenza vaccine. A single record per CDR3 protein comes from TCRdb applying MiXCR to the RT-PCR reads. The sample yields about 540,000 distinct CDR3 sequences, 20% to 25% seen once. These same data were also listed under a study on T cells expressing NK-cell markers.

The source was CD4+ T cells sorted from PBMCs, collected 11 to 12 days after vaccination. These receptors were taken from a man aged 50 to 60 who received an inactivated influenza vaccine. Each CDR3 is given with its conserved first and last residue. Fields, in order: clone size, V gene, J gene, D gene, CDR3 protein, CDR3 DNA. The D gene is left open where the match is weak. Rows give clone size only sometimes, using once, few, many, or a class for an expanded clone.

size: .; V: TRBV5-6; J: TRBJ2-1; D: TRBD2; CDR3: CATYRLAGDRDQFF; DNA: TGTGCCACCTACCGACTAGCGGGAGATAGGGACCAGTTCTTC
size: .; V: TRBV7-2; J: TRBJ2-1; D: TRBD1; CDR3: CASSEDRGSYNEQFF; DNA: TGTGCCAGCAGCGAGGACAGGGGATCCTACAATGAGCAGTTCTTC
size: .; V: TRBV5-5; J: TRBJ2-5; D: .; CDR3: CASSPPTRETQYF; DNA: TGTGCCAGCAGCCCACCGACCAGGGAGACCCAGTACTTC
size: .; V: TRBV20-1; J: TRBJ2-3; D: TRBD2; CDR3: CSAPMSGSRTDTQYF; DNA: TGCAGTGCCCCCATGAGCGGGAGTCGCACAGATACGCAGTATTTT
size: few; V: TRBV7-9; J: TRBJ1-1; D: .; CDR3: CASSLLGRVVSEAFF; DNA: TGTGCCAGCAGCTTACTCGGCAGGGTGGTCTCTGAAGCTTTCTTT
size: .; V: TRBV7-6; J: TRBJ1-3; D: .; CDR3: CASSPGHGKLRAGNTIYF; DNA: TGTGCCAGCAGCCCAGGACACGGGAAACTTCGTGCTGGAAACACCATATATTTT
size: .; V: TRBV20-1; J: TRBJ2-3; D: TRBD2; CDR3: CSARDRLAGASTDTQYF; DNA: TGCAGTGCTAGAGATCGACTAGCGGGGGCCAGCACAGATACGCAGTATTTT
size: .; V: TRBV19; J: TRBJ2-1; D: TRBD2; CDR3: CASSPQRTSGNSGNEQFF; DNA: TGTGCCAGTAGTCCCCAACGGACTAGCGGGAACTCGGGCAATGAGCAGTTCTTC
size: .; V: TRBV5-1; J: TRBJ2-3; D: .; CDR3: CASSLAGAGLADTQYF; DNA: TGCGCCAGCAGCTTGGCCGGGGCAGGGTTAGCAGATACGCAGTATTTT
size: once; V: TRBV29-1; J: TRBJ2-1; D: .; CDR3: CSVEGQSAYNEQFF; DNA: TGCAGCGTTGAAGGTCAGAGCGCCTACAATGAGCAGTTCTTC
size: many; V: TRBV4-3; J: TRBJ2-5; D: .; CDR3: CASSQWAGLETQYF; DNA: TGCGCCAGCAGCCAATGGGCGGGATTGGAGACCCAGTACTTC
size: .; V: TRBV18; J: TRBJ2-2; D: TRBD1; CDR3: CASSPQTGYTGELFF; DNA: TGTGCCAGCTCACCACAGACAGGGTACACCGGGGAGCTGTTTTTT
size: few; V: TRBV9; J: TRBJ2-3; D: .; CDR3: CASSASGLGTDTQYF; DNA: TGTGCCAGCAGCGCATCGGGACTCGGCACAGATACGCAGTATTTT
size: .; V: TRBV6-5; J: TRBJ2-1; D: .; CDR3: CASSYVRGSDEQFF; DNA: TGTGCCAGCAGTTACGTGCGAGGGTCGGATGAGCAGTTCTTC
size: many; V: TRBV10-3; J: TRBJ2-7; D: TRBD2; CDR3: CAISEPSGRAFYEQYF; DNA: TGTGCCATCAGTGAGCCTAGCGGGAGGGCTTTTTACGAGCAGTACTTC
size: .; V: TRBV11-2; J: TRBJ2-7; D: .; CDR3: CASSLGTGREQYF; DNA: TGTGCCAGCAGCCTGGGAACTGGCCGCGAGCAGTACTTC
size: .; V: TRBV5-1; J: TRBJ2-2; D: TRBD2; CDR3: CASAGTTKAGELFF; DNA: TGCGCCTCGGCAGGGACTACCAAGGCTGGGGAGCTGTTTTTT
size: few; V: TRBV6-2/TRBV6-3; J: TRBJ2-7; D: TRBD2; CDR3: CASSPRRGDSTSYEQYF; DNA: TGTGCCAGCAGTCCCCGGCGGGGGGACTCCACCTCCTACGAGCAGTACTTC
size: .; V: TRBV5-1; J: TRBJ2-3; D: TRBD2; CDR3: CASSSYNSGGAADTQYF; DNA: TGCGCCAGCAGCTCGTATAACAGCGGGGGGGCCGCAGATACGCAGTATTTT
size: .; V: TRBV6-5; J: TRBJ1-2; D: .; CDR3: CASSYGSGANYGYTF; DNA: TGTGCCAGCAGTTACGGTTCAGGGGCCAACTATGGCTACACCTTC
size: .; V: TRBV10-3; J: TRBJ2-5; D: .; CDR3: CAISEPSRDGQGQYF; DNA: TGTGCCATCAGTGAGCCTTCTAGGGACGGCCAGGGCCAGTACTTC
size: .; V: TRBV10-3; J: TRBJ2-3; D: TRBD1; CDR3: CAISQTGGSTDTQYF; DNA: TGTGCCATCAGTCAGACAGGGGGGAGCACAGATACGCAGTATTTT
size: .; V: TRBV3-1; J: TRBJ1-4; D: .; CDR3: CASRPSGTTNEKLFF; DNA: TGTGCCAGCAGGCCTTCCGGGACAACGAATGAAAAACTGTTTTTT
size: .; V: TRBV28; J: TRBJ2-1; D: TRBD1; CDR3: CASSSTGDSYNEQFF; DNA: TGTGCCAGCAGTTCCACAGGGGACTCCTACAATGAGCAGTTCTTC
size: .; V: TRBV20-1; J: TRBJ2-5; D: TRBD2; CDR3: CSARGSRLAARETQYF; DNA: TGCAGTGCTAGAGGTTCCAGACTAGCGGCGAGGGAGACCCAGTACTTC
size: few; V: TRBV18; J: TRBJ1-2; D: TRBD1; CDR3: CASSPIDRVDYGYTF; DNA: TGTGCCAGCTCACCAATTGACAGGGTGGACTATGGCTACACCTTC
size: .; V: TRBV7-2; J: TRBJ2-4; D: .; CDR3: CASSPVKGGNIQYF; DNA: TGTGCCAGCAGCCCGGTCAAGGGGGGAAACATTCAGTACTTC
size: .; V: TRBV4-1; J: TRBJ2-1; D: TRBD2; CDR3: CASSQGGAGGRLNEQFF; DNA: TGCGCCAGCAGCCAAGGTGGAGCGGGGGGGCGGCTCAATGAGCAGTTCTTC
size: few; V: TRBV5-1; J: TRBJ2-3; D: TRBD2; CDR3: CASTLAGGSTDTQYF; DNA: TGCGCCAGCACCTTGGCGGGGGGAAGCACAGATACGCAGTATTTT
size: .; V: TRBV10-3; J: TRBJ2-1; D: .; CDR3: CAINPNRGDNEQFF; DNA: TGTGCCATCAACCCTAACCGGGGAGACAATGAGCAGTTCTTC
size: .; V: TRBV20-1; J: TRBJ2-7; D: TRBD1; CDR3: CSAYTPDRVYEQYF; DNA: TGCAGTGCTTATACACCCGACAGGGTCTACGAGCAGTACTTC
size: .; V: TRBV7-9; J: TRBJ2-7; D: .; CDR3: CASSNRESYEQYF; DNA: TGTGCCAGCAGCAACCGTGAATCCTACGAGCAGTACTTC
size: .; V: TRBV20-1; J: TRBJ2-1; D: TRBD2; CDR3: CCARAPPSGRTHNEQFF; DNA: TGCTGTGCTAGAGCCCCCCCCAGCGGGAGGACCCACAATGAGCAGTTCTTC
size: .; V: TRBV7-9; J: TRBJ2-7; D: .; CDR3: CASNLGTALVEQYF; DNA: TGTGCCAGCAACTTGGGGACGGCCCTCGTCGAGCAGTACTTC
size: few; V: TRBV12-3/TRBV12-4; J: TRBJ2-4; D: TRBD2; CDR3: CASSPRTSGGNIQYF; DNA: TGTGCCAGCAGTCCTCGGACTAGCGGGGGAAACATTCAGTACTTC
size: few; V: TRBV20-1; J: TRBJ2-1; D: TRBD2; CDR3: CSACSGSEAYNEQFF; DNA: TGCAGTGCTTGCAGCGGGAGTGAGGCTTACAATGAGCAGTTCTTC
size: few; V: TRBV28; J: TRBJ1-5; D: .; CDR3: CASSSGTGNQPQHF; DNA: TGTGCCAGCAGTTCCGGGACGGGCAATCAGCCCCAGCATTTT
size: many; V: TRBV20-1; J: TRBJ2-7; D: .; CDR3: CSAETGGRSYEQYF; DNA: TGCAGTGCTGAGACCGGGGGCCGATCCTACGAGCAGTACTTC
size: few; V: TRBV10-1; J: TRBJ1-1; D: TRBD1; CDR3: CASSTGVNTEAFF; DNA: TGCGCCAGCAGTACAGGGGTGAACACTGAAGCTTTCTTT
size: .; V: TRBV20-1; J: TRBJ2-5; D: .; CDR3: CSAMIRQESQYF; DNA: TGCAGTGCTATGATCAGGCAAGAGTCCCAGTACTTC
size: .; V: TRBV5-1; J: TRBJ2-2; D: .; CDR3: CASSLTTGRNTGELFF; DNA: TGCGCCAGCAGCTTGACAACGGGACGTAACACCGGGGAGCTGTTTTTT
size: many; V: TRBV12-3/TRBV12-4; J: TRBJ2-7; D: .; CDR3: CASSLSYRTPEQYF; DNA: TGTGCCAGCAGTTTATCATACAGGACCCCCGAGCAGTACTTC
size: few; V: TRBV20-1; J: TRBJ2-5; D: TRBD2; CDR3: CSASSGGRETQYF; DNA: TGCAGTGCTAGCTCGGGGGGAAGAGAGACCCAGTACTTC
size: few; V: TRBV20-1; J: TRBJ2-3; D: .; CDR3: CSANRGSGDNTDTQYF; DNA: TGCAGTGCTAATAGGGGTAGCGGCGACAACACAGATACGCAGTATTTT
size: few; V: TRBV12-3/TRBV12-4; J: TRBJ1-5; D: .; CDR3: CASSSIGNQPQHF; DNA: TGTGCCAGCAGTTCTATAGGGAATCAGCCCCAGCATTTT
size: few; V: TRBV29-1; J: TRBJ2-7; D: TRBD1; CDR3: CSVSRDRAYEQYF; DNA: TGCAGCGTCTCCCGGGACAGAGCCTACGAGCAGTACTTC
size: .; V: TRBV24-1; J: TRBJ2-1; D: .; CDR3: CATSDFDEQFF; DNA: TGTGCCACCAGTGATTTTGATGAGCAGTTCTTC
size: few; V: TRBV12-3/TRBV12-4; J: TRBJ2-3; D: TRBD1; CDR3: CASSLRGRGPSDTQYF; DNA: TGTGCCAGCAGTTTAAGGGGCAGGGGGCCGTCAGATACGCAGTATTTT
size: .; V: TRBV20-1; J: TRBJ2-7; D: TRBD2; CDR3: CSARQSSGSYEQYF; DNA: TGCAGTGCTAGGCAGAGTAGCGGGAGCTACGAGCAGTACTTC
size: .; V: TRBV7-2; J: TRBJ2-1; D: TRBD2; CDR3: CASSSIAGDTYNEQFF; DNA: TGTGCCAGCAGCTCAATAGCGGGAGATACCTACAATGAGCAGTTCTTC
size: .; V: TRBV20-1; J: TRBJ2-3; D: .; CDR3: CSARSPRDTQYF; DNA: TGCAGTGCTAGAAGCCCCCGGGATACGCAGTATTTT
size: once; V: TRBV3-1; J: TRBJ2-7; D: .; CDR3: CASSPQGVSSYEQYF; DNA: TGTGCCAGCAGCCCCCAAGGGGTCAGCTCCTACGAGCAGTACTTC
size: many; V: TRBV15; J: TRBJ1-3; D: .; CDR3: CATSRGGGPSSGNTIYF; DNA: TGTGCCACCAGCAGAGGGGGAGGGCCCTCCTCTGGAAACACCATATATTTT
size: many; V: TRBV12-5; J: TRBJ2-3; D: .; CDR3: CASADGSVSTDTQYF; DNA: TGTGCTAGTGCCGACGGATCTGTTAGCACAGATACGCAGTATTTT
size: few; V: TRBV6-5; J: TRBJ1-2; D: TRBD1; CDR3: CASSYSRTGGGGYGYTF; DNA: TGTGCCAGCAGTTATTCAAGGACAGGGGGCGGTGGCTATGGCTACACCTTC